This T cell receptor beta chain was sequenced for a study of blood T cell repertoires in COVID-19. The method was immunoSEQ multiplex PCR; TCRdb's version includes in-frame clones alone and lacks a portion of them. The sample includes around 250,000 clones, around nine tenths seen only once; the top ten take roughly 1.6%. Germline CDR1 is LNHDA and CDR2 is SQIVND (reference sequence). Unmatched junction bases numbered 3, after V lost 2 bases and J lost 0 bases. The CDR3 totals 16 residues. The chain joins TRBV19 to TRBJ2-2, with TRBD2 matching over 7 bases. What was sequenced was PBMCs or T cells enriched from blood (not recorded which). The TCR comes from a woman between 45 and 60 years old who had recovered from COVID-19. The CDR3 sequence is CASSISGTTNTGELFF. Here the CDR3 DNA reads TGTGCCAGTAGTATATCGGGGACTACGAACACCGGGGAGCTGTTTTTT. The complete variable domain, with remaining parts taken from reference TRBV19 and TRBJ2-2, reads DGGITQSPKYLFRKEGQNVTLSCEQNLNHDAMYWYRQDPGQGLRLIYYSQIVNDFQKGDIAEGYSVSREKKESFPLTVTSAQKNPTAFYLCASSISGTTNTGELFFGEGSRLTVL.